Below, one T cell receptor (beta chain) is given with its context. As originally analysed: By means of reference gene primer amplification, nucleated cell counts were estimated. Assay: immunoSEQ multiplex PCR; the TCRdb copy retains only in-frame clones and omits some. V and J calls plus clone size are reproduced from that table; the DNA served to infer D and trimming. The table lists about 50,000 clones, 79% of them singletons. This specimen comes from a study of blood T cell repertoires in COVID-19. The wider study: Sample material is recorded as cDNA or gDNA derived from T cells, B-cell-depleted T cells, or PBMCs.

Germline V gene lookup returns CDR1 LNHDA and CDR2 SQIVND (reference sequence). This CDR3 region has 13 residues. Trimming shortened V by 9 bases and J by 6 bases, and 15 bases separated the two germline ends. Material for sequencing was peripheral blood. The receptor was isolated from a man aged 70-80 years with acute or convalescent COVID-19. The chain couples TRBV19 to TRBJ1-5, with D perhaps TRBD1 (6 bases). CDR3 amino acids: CASREGVGQPQHF. The CDR3 DNA is TGTGCCAGCCGGGAGGGGGTTGGTCAGCCCCAGCATTTT.